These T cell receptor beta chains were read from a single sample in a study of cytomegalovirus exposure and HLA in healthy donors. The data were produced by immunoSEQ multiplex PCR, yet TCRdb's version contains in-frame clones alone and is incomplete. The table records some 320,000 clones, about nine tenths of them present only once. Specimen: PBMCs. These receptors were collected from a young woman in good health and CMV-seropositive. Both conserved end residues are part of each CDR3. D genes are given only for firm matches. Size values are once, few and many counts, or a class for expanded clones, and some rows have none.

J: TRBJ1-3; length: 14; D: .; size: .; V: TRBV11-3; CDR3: CASSNESWGNTIYF; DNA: TGTGCCAGCAGCAATGAGAGCTGGGGAAACACCATATATTTT
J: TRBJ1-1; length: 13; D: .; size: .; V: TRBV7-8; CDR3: CASSSTLNTEAFF; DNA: TGTGCCAGCAGTTCAACACTGAACACTGAAGCTTTCTTT
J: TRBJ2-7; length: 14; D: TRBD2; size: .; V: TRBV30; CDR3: CAWSRTSGAYEQYF; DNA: TGTGCCTGGAGCCGGACTAGCGGGGCCTACGAGCAGTACTTC
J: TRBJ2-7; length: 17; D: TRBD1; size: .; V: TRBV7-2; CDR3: CASSIPGQGRGSYEQYF; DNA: TGTGCCAGCAGCATACCGGGACAGGGCCGGGGCTCCTACGAGCAGTACTTC
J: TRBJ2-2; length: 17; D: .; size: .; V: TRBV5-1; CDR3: CASSPGTTNSNTGELFF; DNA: TGCGCCAGCAGCCCTGGGACGACAAACTCAAACACCGGGGAGCTGTTTTTT
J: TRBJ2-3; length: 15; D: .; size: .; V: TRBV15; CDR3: CATSALSGLTDTQYF; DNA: TGTGCCACCAGCGCACTTAGCGGCCTCACAGATACGCAGTATTTT
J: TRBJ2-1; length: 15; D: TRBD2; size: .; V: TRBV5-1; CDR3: CASRWRLAGGYEQFF; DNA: TGCGCCAGCAGGTGGAGACTAGCGGGAGGGTATGAGCAGTTCTTC
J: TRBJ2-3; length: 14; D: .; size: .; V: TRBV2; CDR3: CASSVSGNTDTQYF; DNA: TGTGCCAGCAGTGTTAGTGGGAACACAGATACGCAGTATTTT
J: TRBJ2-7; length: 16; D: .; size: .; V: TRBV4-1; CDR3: CASSQVEGSMDYEQYF; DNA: TGCGCCAGCAGCCAAGTCGAGGGAAGTATGGACTACGAGCAGTACTTC
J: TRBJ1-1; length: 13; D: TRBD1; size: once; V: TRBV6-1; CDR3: CASRTTGGTEAFF; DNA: TGTGCCAGCAGAACTACAGGGGGCACTGAAGCTTTCTTT
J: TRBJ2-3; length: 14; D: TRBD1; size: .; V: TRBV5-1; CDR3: CASTLGQDTDTQYF; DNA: TGCGCCAGCACTCTAGGACAGGACACAGATACGCAGTATTTT
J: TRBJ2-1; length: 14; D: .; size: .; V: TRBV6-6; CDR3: CASTAPARNNEQFF; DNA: TGTGCCAGTACCGCCCCCGCCCGGAACAATGAGCAGTTCTTC
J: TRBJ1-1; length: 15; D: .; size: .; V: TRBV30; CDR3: CAWNRGTRESDEAFF; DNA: TGTGCCTGGAATCGCGGGACTCGGGAGTCGGATGAAGCTTTCTTT
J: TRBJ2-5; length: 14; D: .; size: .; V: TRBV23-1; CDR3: CASSQPRFCETQYF; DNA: TGCGCCAGCAGTCAACCCAGGTTTTGTGAGACCCAGTACTTC
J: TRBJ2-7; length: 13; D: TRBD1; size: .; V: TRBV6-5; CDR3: CASRRQGPDEQYF; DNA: TGTGCCAGCAGACGACAGGGCCCTGACGAGCAGTACTTC
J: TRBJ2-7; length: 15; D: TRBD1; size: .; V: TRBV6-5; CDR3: CASSSPGQGTYEQYF; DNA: TGTGCCAGCAGTTCCCCGGGACAGGGGACCTACGAGCAGTACTTC
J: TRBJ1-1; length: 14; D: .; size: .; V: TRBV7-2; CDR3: CASSLLGGNTEAFF; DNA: TGTGCCAGCAGCTTACTTGGCGGGAACACTGAAGCTTTCTTT
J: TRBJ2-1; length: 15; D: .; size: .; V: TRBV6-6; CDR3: CASSYVGNGYNEQFF; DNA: TGTGCCAGCAGTTACGTAGGAAACGGCTACAATGAGCAGTTCTTC
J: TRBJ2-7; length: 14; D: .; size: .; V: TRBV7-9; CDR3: CASSSTETLHEQYF; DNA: TGTGCCAGCAGCTCCACAGAGACCCTACACGAGCAGTACTTC
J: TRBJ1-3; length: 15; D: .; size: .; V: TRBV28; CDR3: CASSLPGRAGNTIYF; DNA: TGTGCCAGCAGTTTACCCGGGAGAGCGGGAAACACCATATATTTT
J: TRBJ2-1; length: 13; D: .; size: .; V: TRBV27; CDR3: CASSLSDWAEQFF; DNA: TGTGCCAGCAGTTTATCCGACTGGGCTGAGCAGTTCTTC
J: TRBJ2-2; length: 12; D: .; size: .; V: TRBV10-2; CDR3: CASTGATGELFF; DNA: TGCGCCAGCACGGGCGCCACCGGGGAGCTGTTTTTT
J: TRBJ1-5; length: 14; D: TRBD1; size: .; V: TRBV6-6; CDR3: CASSYGDSVQPQHF; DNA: TGTGCCAGCAGTTACGGGGACAGTGTCCAGCCCCAGCATTTT
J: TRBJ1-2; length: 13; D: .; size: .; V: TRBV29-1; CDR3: CSVEDWDTYGYTF; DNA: TGCAGCGTTGAAGATTGGGATACCTATGGCTACACCTTC
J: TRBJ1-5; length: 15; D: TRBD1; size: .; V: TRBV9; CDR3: CASSQGGASNQPQHF; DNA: TGTGCCAGCAGCCAGGGGGGGGCTAGCAATCAGCCCCAGCATTTT
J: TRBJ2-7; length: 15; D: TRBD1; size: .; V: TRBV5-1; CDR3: CASSYDRALTYEQYF; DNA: TGCGCCAGCAGCTACGACAGGGCCCTCACTTACGAGCAGTACTTC
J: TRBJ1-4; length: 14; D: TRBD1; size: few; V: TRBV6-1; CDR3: CASSDGTGSEKLFF; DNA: TGTGCCAGCAGTGACGGGACAGGGAGTGAAAAACTGTTTTTT
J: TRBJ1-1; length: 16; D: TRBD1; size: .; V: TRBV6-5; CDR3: CASSSMTGGANTEAFF; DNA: TGTGCCAGCAGTTCTATGACAGGGGGGGCGAACACTGAAGCTTTCTTT
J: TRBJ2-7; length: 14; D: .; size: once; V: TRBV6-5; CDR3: CASSTGSISYEQYF; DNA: TGTGCCAGCAGTACAGGGTCGATTTCCTACGAGCAGTACTTC
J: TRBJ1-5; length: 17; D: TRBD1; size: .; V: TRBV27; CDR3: CASSPTGLGVSNQPQHF; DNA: TGTGCCAGCAGTCCGACAGGGTTAGGGGTTAGCAATCAGCCCCAGCATTTT
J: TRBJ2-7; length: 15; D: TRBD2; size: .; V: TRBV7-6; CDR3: CASSLWTSGDYEQYF; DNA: TGTGCCAGCAGCTTATGGACTAGCGGGGATTACGAGCAGTACTTC
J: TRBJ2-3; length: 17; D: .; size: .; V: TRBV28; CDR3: CASSLGLGAGTPDTQYF; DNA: TGTGCCAGCAGTTTGGGTCTGGGGGCAGGGACGCCAGATACGCAGTATTTT
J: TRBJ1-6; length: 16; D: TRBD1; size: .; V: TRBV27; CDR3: CASRRQGTGVSSPLHF; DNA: TGTGCCAGCAGACGTCAGGGGACAGGGGTTTCCTCACCCCTCCACTTT
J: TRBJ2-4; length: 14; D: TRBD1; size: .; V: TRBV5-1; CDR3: CASGATGVGNIQYF; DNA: TGCGCCAGCGGGGCTACAGGGGTTGGGAACATTCAGTACTTC
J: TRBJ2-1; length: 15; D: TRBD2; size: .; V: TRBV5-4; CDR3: CASTPGTSGLNEQFF; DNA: TGTGCCAGCACCCCCGGGACTAGCGGACTCAATGAGCAGTTCTTC
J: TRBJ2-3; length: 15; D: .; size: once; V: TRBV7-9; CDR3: CASSKEGHGTDTQYF; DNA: TGTGCCAGCAGTAAAGAGGGACACGGCACAGATACGCAGTATTTT
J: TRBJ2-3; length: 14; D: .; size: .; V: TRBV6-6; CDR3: CASSYRQGTDTQYF; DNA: TGTGCCAGCAGTTACCGGCAGGGGACAGATACGCAGTATTTT
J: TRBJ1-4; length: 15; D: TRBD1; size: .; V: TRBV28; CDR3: CASSLLLDRNEKLFF; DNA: TGTGCCAGCAGTTTACTATTGGACAGGAATGAAAAACTGTTTTTT
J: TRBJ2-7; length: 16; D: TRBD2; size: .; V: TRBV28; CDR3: CASRTPSGDFSYEQYF; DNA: TGTGCCAGCAGAACCCCTAGCGGGGATTTCTCCTACGAGCAGTACTTC
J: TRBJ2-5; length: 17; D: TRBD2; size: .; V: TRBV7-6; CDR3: CASSRKPGLAGEETQYF; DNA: TGTGCCAGCAGCAGAAAGCCGGGACTAGCGGGAGAAGAGACCCAGTACTTC
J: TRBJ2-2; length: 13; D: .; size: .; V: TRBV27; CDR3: CASSSSIGGELFF; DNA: TGTGCCAGCAGTTCCAGTATAGGCGGGGAGCTGTTTTTT
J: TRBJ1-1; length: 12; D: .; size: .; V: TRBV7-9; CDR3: CASTLQGTEAFF; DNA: TGTGCCAGCACCCTACAGGGTACTGAAGCTTTCTTT
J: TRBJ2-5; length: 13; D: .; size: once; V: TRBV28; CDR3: CASRVSLPETQYF; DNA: TGTGCCAGCAGAGTCAGCCTCCCAGAGACCCAGTACTTC
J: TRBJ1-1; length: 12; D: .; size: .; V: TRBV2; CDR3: CASSGPNTEAFF; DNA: TGTGCCAGCAGTGGCCCGAACACTGAAGCTTTCTTT
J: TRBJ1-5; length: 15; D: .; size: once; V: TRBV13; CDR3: CASSLWGQGNQPQHF; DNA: TGTGCCAGCAGCTTATGGGGGCAGGGCAATCAGCCCCAGCATTTT
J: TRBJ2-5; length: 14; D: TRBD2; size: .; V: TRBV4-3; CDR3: CASSQVTTSLTQYF; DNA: TGCGCCAGCAGCCAAGTCACGACTAGCCTGACCCAGTACTTC
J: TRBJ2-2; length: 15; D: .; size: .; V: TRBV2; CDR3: CASPSTTPGAGELFF; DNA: TGTGCCAGCCCTTCGACTACCCCGGGGGCCGGGGAGCTGTTTTTT
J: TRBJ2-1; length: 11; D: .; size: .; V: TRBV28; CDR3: CASSLTNEQFF; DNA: TGTGCCAGCAGTTTAACCAATGAGCAGTTCTTC